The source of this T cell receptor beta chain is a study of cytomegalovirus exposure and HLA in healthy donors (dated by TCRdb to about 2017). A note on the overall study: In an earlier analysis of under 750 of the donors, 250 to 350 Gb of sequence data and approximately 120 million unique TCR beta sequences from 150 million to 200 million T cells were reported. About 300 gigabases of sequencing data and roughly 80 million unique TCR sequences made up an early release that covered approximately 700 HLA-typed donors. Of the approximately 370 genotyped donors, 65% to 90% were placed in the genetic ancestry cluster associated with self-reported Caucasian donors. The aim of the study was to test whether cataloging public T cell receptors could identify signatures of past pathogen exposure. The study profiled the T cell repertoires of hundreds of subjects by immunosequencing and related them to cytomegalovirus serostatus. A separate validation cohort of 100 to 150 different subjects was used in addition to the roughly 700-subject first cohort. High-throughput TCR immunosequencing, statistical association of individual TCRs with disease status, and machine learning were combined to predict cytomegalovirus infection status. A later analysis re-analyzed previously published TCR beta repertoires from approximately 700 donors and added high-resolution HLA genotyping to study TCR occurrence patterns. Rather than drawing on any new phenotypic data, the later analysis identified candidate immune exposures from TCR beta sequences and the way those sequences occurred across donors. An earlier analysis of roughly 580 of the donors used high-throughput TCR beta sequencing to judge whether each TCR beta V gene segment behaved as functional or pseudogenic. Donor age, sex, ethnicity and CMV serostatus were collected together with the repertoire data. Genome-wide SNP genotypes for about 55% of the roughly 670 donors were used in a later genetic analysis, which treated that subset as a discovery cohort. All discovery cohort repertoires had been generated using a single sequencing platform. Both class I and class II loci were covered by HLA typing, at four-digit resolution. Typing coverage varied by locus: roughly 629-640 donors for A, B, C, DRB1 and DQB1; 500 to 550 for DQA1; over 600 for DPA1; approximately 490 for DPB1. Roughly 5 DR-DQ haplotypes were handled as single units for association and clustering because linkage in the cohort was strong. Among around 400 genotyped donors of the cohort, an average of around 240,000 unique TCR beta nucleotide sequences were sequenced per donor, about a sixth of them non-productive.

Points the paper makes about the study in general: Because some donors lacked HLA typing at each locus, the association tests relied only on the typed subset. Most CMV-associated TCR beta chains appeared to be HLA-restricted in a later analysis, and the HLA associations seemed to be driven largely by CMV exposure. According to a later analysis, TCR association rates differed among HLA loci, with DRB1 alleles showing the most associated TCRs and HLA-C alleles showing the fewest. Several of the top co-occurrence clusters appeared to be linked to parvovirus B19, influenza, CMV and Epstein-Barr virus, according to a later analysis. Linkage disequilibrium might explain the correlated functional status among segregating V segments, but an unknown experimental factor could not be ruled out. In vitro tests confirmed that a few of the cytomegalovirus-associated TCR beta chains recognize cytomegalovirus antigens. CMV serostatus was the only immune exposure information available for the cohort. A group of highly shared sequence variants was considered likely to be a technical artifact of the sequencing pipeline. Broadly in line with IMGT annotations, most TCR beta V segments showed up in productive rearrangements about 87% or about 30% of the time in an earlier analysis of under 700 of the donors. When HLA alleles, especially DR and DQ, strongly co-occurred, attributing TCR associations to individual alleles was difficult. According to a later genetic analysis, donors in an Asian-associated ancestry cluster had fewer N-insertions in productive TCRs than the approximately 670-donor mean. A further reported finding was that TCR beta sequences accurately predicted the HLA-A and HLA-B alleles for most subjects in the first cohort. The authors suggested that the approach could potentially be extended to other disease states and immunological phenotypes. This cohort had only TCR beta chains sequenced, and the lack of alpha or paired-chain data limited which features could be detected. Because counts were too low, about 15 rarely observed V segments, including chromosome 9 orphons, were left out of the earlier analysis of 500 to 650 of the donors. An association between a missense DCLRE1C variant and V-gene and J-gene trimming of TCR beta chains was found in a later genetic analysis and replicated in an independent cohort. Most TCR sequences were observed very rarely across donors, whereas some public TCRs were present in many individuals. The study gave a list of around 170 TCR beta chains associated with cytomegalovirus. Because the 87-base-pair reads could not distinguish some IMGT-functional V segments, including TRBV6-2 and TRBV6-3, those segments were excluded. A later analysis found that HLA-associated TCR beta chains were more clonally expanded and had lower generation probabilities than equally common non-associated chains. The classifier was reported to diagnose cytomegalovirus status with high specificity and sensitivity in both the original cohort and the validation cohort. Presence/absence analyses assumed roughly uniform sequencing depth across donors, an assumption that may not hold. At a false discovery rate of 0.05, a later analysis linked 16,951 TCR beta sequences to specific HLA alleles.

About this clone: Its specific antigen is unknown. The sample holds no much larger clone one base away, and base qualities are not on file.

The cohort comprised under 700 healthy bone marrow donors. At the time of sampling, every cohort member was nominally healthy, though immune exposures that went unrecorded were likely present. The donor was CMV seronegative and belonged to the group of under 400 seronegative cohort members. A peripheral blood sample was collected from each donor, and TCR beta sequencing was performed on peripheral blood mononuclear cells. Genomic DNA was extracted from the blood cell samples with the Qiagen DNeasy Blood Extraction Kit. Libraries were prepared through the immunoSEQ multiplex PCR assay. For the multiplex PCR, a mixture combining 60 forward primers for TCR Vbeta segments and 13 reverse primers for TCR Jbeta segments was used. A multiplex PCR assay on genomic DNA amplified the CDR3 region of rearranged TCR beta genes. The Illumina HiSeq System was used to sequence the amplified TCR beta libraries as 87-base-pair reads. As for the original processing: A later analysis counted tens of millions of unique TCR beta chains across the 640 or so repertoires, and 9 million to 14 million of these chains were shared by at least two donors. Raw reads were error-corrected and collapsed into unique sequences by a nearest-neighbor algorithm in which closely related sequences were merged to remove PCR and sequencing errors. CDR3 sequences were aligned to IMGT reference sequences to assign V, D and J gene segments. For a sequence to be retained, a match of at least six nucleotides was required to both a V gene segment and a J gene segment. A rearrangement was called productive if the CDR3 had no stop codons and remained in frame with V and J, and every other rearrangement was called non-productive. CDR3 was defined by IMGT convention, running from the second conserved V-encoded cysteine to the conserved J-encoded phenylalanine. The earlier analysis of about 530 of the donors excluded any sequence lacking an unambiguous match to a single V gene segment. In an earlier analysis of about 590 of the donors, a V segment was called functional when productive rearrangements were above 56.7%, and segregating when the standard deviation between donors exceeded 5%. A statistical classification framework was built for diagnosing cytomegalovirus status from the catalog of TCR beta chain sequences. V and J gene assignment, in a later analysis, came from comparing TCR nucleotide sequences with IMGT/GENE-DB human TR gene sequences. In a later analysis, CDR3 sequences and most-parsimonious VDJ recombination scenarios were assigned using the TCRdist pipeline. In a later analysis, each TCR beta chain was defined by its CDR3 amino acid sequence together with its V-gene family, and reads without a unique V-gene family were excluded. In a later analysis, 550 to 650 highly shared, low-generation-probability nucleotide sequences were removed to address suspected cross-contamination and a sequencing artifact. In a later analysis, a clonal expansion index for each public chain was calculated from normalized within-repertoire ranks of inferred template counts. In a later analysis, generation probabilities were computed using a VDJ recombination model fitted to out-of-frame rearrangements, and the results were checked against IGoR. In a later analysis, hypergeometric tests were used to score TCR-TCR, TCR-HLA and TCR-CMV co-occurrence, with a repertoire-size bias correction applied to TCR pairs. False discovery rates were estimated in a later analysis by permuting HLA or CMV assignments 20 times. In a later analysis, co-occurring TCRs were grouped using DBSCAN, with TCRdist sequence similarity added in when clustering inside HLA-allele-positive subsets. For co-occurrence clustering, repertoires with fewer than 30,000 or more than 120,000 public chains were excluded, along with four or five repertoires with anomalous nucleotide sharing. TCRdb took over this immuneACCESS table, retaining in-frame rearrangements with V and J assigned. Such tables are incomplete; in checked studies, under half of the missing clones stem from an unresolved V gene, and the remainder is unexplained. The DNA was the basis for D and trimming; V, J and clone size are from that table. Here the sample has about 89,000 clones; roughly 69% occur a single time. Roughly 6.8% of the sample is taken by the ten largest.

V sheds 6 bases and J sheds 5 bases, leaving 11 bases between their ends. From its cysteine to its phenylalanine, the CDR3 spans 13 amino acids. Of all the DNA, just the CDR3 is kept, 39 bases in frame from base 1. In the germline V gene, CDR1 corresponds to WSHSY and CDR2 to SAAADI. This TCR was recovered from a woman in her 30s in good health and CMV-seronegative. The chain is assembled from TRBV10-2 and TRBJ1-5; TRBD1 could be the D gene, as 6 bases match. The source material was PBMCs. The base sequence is TGCGCCAGCAGAAGACAGGCGGATCAGCCCCAGCATTTT. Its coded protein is CASRRQADQPQHF.